The 5 T cell receptor beta chains below come from one sample, sequenced in a study of blood T cell repertoires in COVID-19 (dated by TCRdb to 2018 to 2020). Libraries were prepared through the immunoSEQ multiplex PCR assay. TCRdb took this table from immuneACCESS and kept in-frame rearrangements with V and J called. Such tables lack part of the clones; where checked against another copy, unresolved V genes explain under half of the gap, and the rest is unexplained. This sample has around 130,000 clones in its table, and over 75% of those were observed once. Of the sample, less than 2.5% is held by the ten largest clones. The sequenced sample consisted of peripheral blood. Receptor source: a man between 65 and 85 years old with active COVID-19.

The chain has TRBV27 and TRBJ2-2; D gene uncertain. Per the germline V gene, CDR1 is MNHEY and CDR2 is SMNVEV (reference sequence). V lost 1 base to trimming and J lost 1 base, with 7 bases between them. The CDR3 sequence is 15 residues long. CDR3 in DNA: TGTGCCAGCAGTTTATTGGGCAGGAACACCGGGGAGCTGTTTTTT. Translation gives CASSLLGRNTGELFF.

The J gene is TRBJ2-1, the V gene TRBV7-9; 14 bases align to TRBD2. With V trimmed by 2 bases and J by 6 bases, 3 bases remained unmatched. The CDR3 runs to 16 residues. Germline loops: CDR1 SEHNR, CDR2 FQNEAQ (reference sequence). The CDR3: CASSLKGLAGVNEQFF. The DNA of the CDR3 is TGTGCCAGCAGCTTAAAGGGACTAGCGGGAGTCAATGAGCAGTTCTTC.

This chain connects TRBV28 to TRBJ2-6; weak D call: TRBD1 (5 bases). V lost 4 bases to trimming and J lost 2 bases, with 9 bases between them. In germline, CDR1 is MDHEN, CDR2 SYDVKM. This CDR3 spans 15 amino acids. CDR3 loop: CASSSGIAGANVLTF. CDR3 sequence (DNA): TGTGCCAGCAGTTCAGGGATAGCTGGGGCCAACGTCCTGACTTTC.

The chain combines TRBV3-1 (or the pseudogene TRBV3-2) with TRBJ2-2; D call uncertain. V lost 3 bases to trimming and J lost 5 bases, with 10 bases between them. CDR1 is LGHDT and CDR2 is YNNKEL in the germline V gene (reference sequence). The CDR3 loop spans 14 amino acids. The CDR3 DNA reads TGTGCCAGCAGCCATAATACAGAGACCGGGGAGCTGTTTTTT. Its translation: CASSHNTETGELFF.

The rearrangement uses TRBV15 and TRBJ2-1; 12 bases are a match to TRBD2. Germline V gene lookup returns CDR1 LNHNV and CDR2 YYDKDF (reference sequence). V dropped 5 bases and J dropped 10; count of bases not matched to a gene: 9. This CDR3 comprises 15 residues. CDR3 sequence reads: CATSFRTSGTGEQFF. CDR3 in DNA: TGTGCCACCAGCTTCCGGACTAGCGGGACTGGGGAGCAGTTCTTC.